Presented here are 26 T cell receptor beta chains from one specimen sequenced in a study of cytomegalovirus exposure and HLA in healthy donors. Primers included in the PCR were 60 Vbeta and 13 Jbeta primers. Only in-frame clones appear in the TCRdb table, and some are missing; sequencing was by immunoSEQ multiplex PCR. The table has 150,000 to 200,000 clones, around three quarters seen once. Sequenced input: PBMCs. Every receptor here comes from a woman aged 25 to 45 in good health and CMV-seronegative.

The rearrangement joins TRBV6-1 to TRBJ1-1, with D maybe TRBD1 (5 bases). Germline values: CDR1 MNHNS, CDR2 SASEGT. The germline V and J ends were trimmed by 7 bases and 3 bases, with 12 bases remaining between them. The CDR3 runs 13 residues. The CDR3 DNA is TGTGCCAGCAATGGGGGGTTGTACACTGAAGCTTTCTTT. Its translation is CASNGGLYTEAFF.

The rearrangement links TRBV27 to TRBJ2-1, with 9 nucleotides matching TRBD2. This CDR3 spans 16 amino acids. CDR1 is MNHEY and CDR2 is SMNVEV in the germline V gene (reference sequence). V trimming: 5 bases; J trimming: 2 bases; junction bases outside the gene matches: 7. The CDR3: CASSRAGGNTYNEQFF. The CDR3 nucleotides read TGTGCCAGCAGTAGAGCGGGAGGCAATACCTACAATGAGCAGTTCTTC.

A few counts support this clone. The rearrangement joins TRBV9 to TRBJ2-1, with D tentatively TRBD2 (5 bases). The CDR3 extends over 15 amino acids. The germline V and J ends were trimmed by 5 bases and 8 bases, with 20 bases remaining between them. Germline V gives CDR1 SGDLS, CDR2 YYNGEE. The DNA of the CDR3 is TGTGCCAGCAGTGAAAGCGGTCCCCCTCGGGATGAGCAGTTCTTC. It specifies CASSESGPPRDEQFF.

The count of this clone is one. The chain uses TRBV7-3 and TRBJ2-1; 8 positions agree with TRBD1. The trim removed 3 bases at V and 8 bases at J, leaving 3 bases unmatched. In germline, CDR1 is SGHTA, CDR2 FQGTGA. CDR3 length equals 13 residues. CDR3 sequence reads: CASSLDREDEQFF. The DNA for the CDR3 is TGTGCCAGCAGCTTGGACAGGGAGGATGAGCAGTTCTTC.

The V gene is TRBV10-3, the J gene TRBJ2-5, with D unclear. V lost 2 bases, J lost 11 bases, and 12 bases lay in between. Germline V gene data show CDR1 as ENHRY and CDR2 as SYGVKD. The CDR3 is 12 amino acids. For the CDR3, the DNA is TGTGCCATCAGTGAGGGCGACTTAGAGCAGTACTTC. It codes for CAISEGDLEQYF.

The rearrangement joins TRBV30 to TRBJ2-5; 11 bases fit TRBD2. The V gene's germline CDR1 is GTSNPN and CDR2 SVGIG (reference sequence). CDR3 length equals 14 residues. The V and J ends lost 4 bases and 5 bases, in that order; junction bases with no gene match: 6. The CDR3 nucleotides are TGTGCCTGGACTAGCGGGGGGCTCGGGGAGACCCAGTACTTC. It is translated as CAWTSGGLGETQYF. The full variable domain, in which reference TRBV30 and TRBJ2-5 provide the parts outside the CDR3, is SQTIHQWPATLVQPVGSPLSLECTVEGTSNPNLYWYRQAAGRGLQLLFYSVGIGQISSEVPQNLSASRPQDRQFILSSKKLLLSDSGFYLCAWTSGGLGETQYFGPGTRLLVL.

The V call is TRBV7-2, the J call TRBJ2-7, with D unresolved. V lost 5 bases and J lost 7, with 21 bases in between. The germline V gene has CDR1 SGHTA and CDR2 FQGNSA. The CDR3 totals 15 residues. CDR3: CASSPDGQISREQYF. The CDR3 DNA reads TGTGCCAGCAGCCCGGATGGGCAGATCTCTCGGGAGCAGTACTTC. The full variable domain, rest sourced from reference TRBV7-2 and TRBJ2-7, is GAGVSQSPSNKVTEKGKDVELRCDPISGHTALYWYRQSLGQGLEFLIYFQGNSAPDKSGLPSDRFSAERTGGSVSTLTIQRTQQEDSAVYLCASSPDGQISREQYFGPGTRLTVT.

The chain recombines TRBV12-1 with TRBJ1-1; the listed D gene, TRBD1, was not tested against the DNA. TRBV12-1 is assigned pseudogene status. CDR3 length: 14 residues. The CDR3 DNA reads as TGTGCCAGCAGCCCCTCGGCAGGGTGCTTCAAAGCTTTCTTT. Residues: CASSPSAGCFKAFF.

CDR3: CASREDTAACGYTF. CDR3 nucleotide sequence: TGTGCCAGCAGAGAGGACACGGCGGCGTGCGGCTACACCTTC. This chain connects TRBV2 to TRBJ1-2; possible D gene TRBD1, 5 bases. The CDR3 has 14 residues. V was shortened by 6 bases and J by 8 bases, with 19 bases between the two germline ends. Looked up from germline, CDR1 is SNHLY and CDR2 is FYNNEI.

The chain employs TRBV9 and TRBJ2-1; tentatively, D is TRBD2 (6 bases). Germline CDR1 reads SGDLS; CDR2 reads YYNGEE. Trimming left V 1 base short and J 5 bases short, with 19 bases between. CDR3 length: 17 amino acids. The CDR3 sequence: CASSVSPLSGTNNEQFF. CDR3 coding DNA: TGTGCCAGCAGCGTATCGCCTCTTAGCGGAACCAACAATGAGCAGTTCTTC.

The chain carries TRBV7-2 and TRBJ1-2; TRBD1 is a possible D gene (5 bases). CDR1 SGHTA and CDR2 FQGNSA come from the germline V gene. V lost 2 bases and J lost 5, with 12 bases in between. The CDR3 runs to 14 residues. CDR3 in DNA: TGTGCCAGCAGCTTAATGGAGGGGAATTATGGCTACACCTTC. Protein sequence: CASSLMEGNYGYTF.

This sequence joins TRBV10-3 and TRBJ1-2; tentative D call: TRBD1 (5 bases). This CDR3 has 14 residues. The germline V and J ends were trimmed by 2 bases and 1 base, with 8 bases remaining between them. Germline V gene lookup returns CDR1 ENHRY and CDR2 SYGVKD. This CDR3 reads CAISETGYNYGYTF. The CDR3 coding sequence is TGTGCCATCAGTGAGACAGGCTATAACTATGGCTACACCTTC.

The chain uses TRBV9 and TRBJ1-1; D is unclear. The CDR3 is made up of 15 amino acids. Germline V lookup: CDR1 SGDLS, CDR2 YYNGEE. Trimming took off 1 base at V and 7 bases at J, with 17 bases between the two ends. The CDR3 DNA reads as TGTGCCAGCAGCGTACGGCCCGATATGGGAGGTGAAGCTTTCTTT. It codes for CASSVRPDMGGEAFF. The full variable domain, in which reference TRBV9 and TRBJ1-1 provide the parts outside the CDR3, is DSGVTQTPKHLITATGQRVTLRCSPRSGDLSVYWYQQSLDQGLQFLIQYYNGEERAKGNILERFSAQQFPDLHSELNLSSLELGDSALYFCASSVRPDMGGEAFFGQGTRLTVV.

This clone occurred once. The CDR3 is CAWSAGGSGEKLFF. DNA of the CDR3: TGTGCCTGGAGCGCAGGGGGCTCTGGTGAAAAACTGTTTTTT. This chain joins TRBV30 and TRBJ1-4; 8 bases are shared with TRBD1. The CDR3 runs 14 residues. Per germline, CDR1 GTSNPN and CDR2 SVGIG (reference sequence). J was trimmed by 7 bases and V by 3 bases; bases with no gene match: 7.

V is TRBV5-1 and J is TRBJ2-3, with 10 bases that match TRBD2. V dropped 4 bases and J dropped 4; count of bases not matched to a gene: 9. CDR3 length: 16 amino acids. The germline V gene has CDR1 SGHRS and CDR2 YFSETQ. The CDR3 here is CASSDERGGRADTQYF. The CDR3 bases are TGCGCCAGCAGCGATGAGCGGGGGGGCCGAGCAGATACGCAGTATTTT.

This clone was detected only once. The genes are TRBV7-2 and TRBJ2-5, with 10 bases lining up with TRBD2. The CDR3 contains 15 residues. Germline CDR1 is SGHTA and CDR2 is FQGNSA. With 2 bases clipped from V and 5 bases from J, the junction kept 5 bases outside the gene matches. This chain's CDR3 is CASSLSSGRRETQYF. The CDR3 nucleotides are TGTGCCAGCAGCTTAAGTAGCGGGAGGAGGGAGACCCAGTACTTC. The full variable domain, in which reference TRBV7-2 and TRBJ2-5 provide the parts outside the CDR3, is GAGVSQSPSNKVTEKGKDVELRCDPISGHTALYWYRQSLGQGLEFLIYFQGNSAPDKSGLPSDRFSAERTGGSVSTLTIQRTQQEDSAVYLCASSLSSGRRETQYFGPGTRLLVL.

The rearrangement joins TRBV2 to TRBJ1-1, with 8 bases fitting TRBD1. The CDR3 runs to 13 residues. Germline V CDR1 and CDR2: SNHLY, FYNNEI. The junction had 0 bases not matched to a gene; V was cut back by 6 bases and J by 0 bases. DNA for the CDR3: TGTGCCAGCAGGACAGGGGTGAACACTGAAGCTTTCTTT. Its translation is CASRTGVNTEAFF.

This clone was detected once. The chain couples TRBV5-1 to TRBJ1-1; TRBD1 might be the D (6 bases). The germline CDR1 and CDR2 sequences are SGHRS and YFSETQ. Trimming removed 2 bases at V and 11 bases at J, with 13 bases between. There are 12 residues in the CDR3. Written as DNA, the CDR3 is TGCGCCAGCAGCTTCCAGGGGCCGGAGGCTTTCTTT. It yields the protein CASSFQGPEAFF. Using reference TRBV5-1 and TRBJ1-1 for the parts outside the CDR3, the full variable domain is KAGVTQTPRYLIKTRGQQVTLSCSPISGHRSVSWYQQTPGQGLQFLFEYFSETQRNKGNFPGRFSGRQFSNSRSEMNVSTLELGDSALYLCASSFQGPEAFFGQGTRLTVV.

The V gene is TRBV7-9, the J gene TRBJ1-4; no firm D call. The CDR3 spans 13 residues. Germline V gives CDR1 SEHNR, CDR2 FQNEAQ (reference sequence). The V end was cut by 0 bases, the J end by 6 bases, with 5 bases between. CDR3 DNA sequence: TGTGCCAGCAGCTTAGCGCCAGATGAAAAACTGTTTTTT. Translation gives CASSLAPDEKLFF.

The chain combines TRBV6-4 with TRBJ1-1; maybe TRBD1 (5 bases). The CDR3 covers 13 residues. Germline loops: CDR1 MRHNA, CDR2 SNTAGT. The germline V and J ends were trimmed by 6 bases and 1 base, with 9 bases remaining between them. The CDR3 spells CASSLDTNTEAFF. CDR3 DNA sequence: TGTGCCAGCAGCTTGGACACGAACACTGAAGCTTTCTTT.

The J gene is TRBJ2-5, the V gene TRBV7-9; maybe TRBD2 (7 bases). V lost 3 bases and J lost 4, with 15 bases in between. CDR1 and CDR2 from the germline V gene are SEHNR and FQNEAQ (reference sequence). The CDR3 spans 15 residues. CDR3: CASSLGGGLLETQYF. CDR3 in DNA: TGTGCCAGCAGCTTGGGGGGGGGCCTACTAGAGACCCAGTACTTC.

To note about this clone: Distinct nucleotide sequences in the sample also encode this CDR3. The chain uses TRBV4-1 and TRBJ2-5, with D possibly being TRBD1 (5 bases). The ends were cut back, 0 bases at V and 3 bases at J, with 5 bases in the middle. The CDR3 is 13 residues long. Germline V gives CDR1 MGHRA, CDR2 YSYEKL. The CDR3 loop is CASSQDREETQYF. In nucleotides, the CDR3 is TGCGCCAGCAGCCAAGACAGGGAAGAGACCCAGTACTTC.

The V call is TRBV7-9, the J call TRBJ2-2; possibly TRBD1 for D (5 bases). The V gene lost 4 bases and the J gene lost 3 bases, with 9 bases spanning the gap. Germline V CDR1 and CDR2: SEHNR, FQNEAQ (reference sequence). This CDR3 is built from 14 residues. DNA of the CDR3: TGTGCCAGCAGCTGGGGCTTACACACCGGGGAGCTGTTTTTT. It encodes CASSWGLHTGELFF.

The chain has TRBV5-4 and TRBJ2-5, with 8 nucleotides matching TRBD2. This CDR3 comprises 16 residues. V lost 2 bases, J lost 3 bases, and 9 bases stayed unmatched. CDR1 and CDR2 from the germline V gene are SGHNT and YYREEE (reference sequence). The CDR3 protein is CASSFRSGRGEETQYF. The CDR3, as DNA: TGTGCCAGCAGCTTCCGCAGCGGGAGAGGGGAAGAGACCCAGTACTTC. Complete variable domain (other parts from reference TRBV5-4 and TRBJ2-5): ETGVTQSPTHLIKTRGQQVTLRCSSQSGHNTVSWYQQALGQGPQFIFQYYREEENGRGNFPPRFSGLQFPNYSSELNVNALELDDSALYLCASSFRSGRGEETQYFGPGTRLLVL.

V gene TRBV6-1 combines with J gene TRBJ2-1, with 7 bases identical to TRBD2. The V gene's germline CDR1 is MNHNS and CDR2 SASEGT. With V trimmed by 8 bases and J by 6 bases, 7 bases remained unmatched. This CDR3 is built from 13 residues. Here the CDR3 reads CASWRLAANEQFF. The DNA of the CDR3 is TGTGCCAGCTGGAGACTAGCTGCCAATGAGCAGTTCTTC.

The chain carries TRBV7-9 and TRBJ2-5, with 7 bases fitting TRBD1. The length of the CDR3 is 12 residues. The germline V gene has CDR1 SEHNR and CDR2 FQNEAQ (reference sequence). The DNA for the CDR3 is TGTTCCACCGGACAGGACGAAGAGACCCAGTACTTC. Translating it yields CSTGQDEETQYF. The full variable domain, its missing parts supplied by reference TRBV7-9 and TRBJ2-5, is DTGVSQNPRHKITKRGQNVTFRCDPISEHNRLYWYRQTLGQGPEFLTYFQNEAQLEKSRLLSDRFSAERPKGSFSTLEIQRTEQGDSAMYLCSTGQDEETQYFGPGTRLLVL.